The 29 T cell receptor beta chains listed next were all sequenced from one sample in a study of OX40 agonist ivuxolimab in advanced cancers. TCRdb keeps only in-frame clones here, not all; method: immunoSEQ multiplex PCR. The repertoire includes tens of thousands of clones, over 70% of them detected once, and around 22% sits in the top ten. The sample in question was CD4+ or CD8+ T cells sorted from blood, obtained in a trial of the OX40 agonist ivuxolimab. The source is an adult with an advanced solid tumor such as melanoma, head and neck, liver or kidney cancer.

The rearrangement links TRBV7-9 to TRBJ2-1; D is perhaps TRBD1 or TRBD2 (5 bases each). CDR3 length equals 12 residues. Trimming took off 2 bases at V and 10 bases at J, with 9 bases between the two ends. The germline V gene has CDR1 SEHNR and CDR2 FQNEAQ (reference sequence). CDR3 residues: CASSLSGAEQFF. In DNA, the CDR3 is TGTGCCAGCAGCTTATCCGGGGCCGAGCAGTTCTTC.

The gene calls are TRBV25-1 and TRBJ2-7; perhaps TRBD1 as D (6 bases). The CDR3 is 12 amino acids. Germline-derived CDR1 and CDR2 are MGHDK and SYGVNS. Deletions cut 4 bases from V and 4 bases from J, with 8 bases between. The CDR3 protein is CASSVQGYEQYF. For the CDR3, the DNA is TGTGCCAGCAGTGTACAGGGATACGAGCAGTACTTC.

The chain has TRBV5-4 and TRBJ2-4, with a weak D call TRBD2 (6 bases). The V end lost 3 bases, the J end lost 6 bases, and 16 bases lay between the germline ends. Per the germline V gene, CDR1 is SGHNT and CDR2 is YYREEE (reference sequence). The CDR3 has 15 residues. The CDR3 nucleotides read TGTGCCAGCAGCTCGACAACACTGGGAGGAAACATTCAGTACTTC. Amino acids: CASSSTTLGGNIQYF.

The CDR3 loop reads CASSLGGRVTDEQFF. The CDR3 coding sequence is TGTGCCAGCAGTTTAGGGGGCAGGGTAACGGATGAGCAGTTCTTC. The chain uses TRBV27 and TRBJ2-1; a possible D gene is TRBD1 (6 bases). V was cut by 2 bases and J by 8 bases, with 16 bases left in between. This CDR3 has 15 residues. Germline V gene lookup returns CDR1 MNHEY and CDR2 SMNVEV (reference sequence).

This chain connects TRBV28 to TRBJ2-3; no clear D gene. The CDR3 has 13 amino acids. V lost 4 bases, J lost 2 bases, and 7 bases lay in between. CDR1 is MDHEN and CDR2 is SYDVKM in the germline V gene. The chain's CDR3 is CASSSPATDTQYF. The CDR3 DNA reads as TGTGCCAGCAGTTCCCCAGCCACAGATACGCAGTATTTT.

V is TRBV28 and J is TRBJ1-3; D is unclear. Looked up from germline, CDR1 is MDHEN and CDR2 is SYDVKM. CDR3 length: 15 residues. Trimming pared 7 bases from V and 0 bases from J, leaving 13 bases between. CDR3 sequence (DNA): TGTGCCAGCATAAAAGGCTACCGCTCTGGAAACACCATATATTTT. This gives the protein CASIKGYRSGNTIYF. The whole variable domain, filled in from reference TRBV28 and TRBJ1-3, reads DVKVTQSSRYLVKRTGEKVFLECVQDMDHENMFWYRQDPGLGLRLIYFSYDVKMKEKGDIPEGYSVSREKKERFSLILESASTNQTSMYLCASIKGYRSGNTIYFGEGSWLTVV.

The rearrangement links TRBV5-4 to TRBJ2-1; 11 nucleotides match TRBD2. Trimming at V came to 4 bases and at J to 12 bases, leaving 12 bases not matched to a gene. Germline V gene sequence: CDR1 SGHNT, CDR2 YYREEE (reference sequence). CDR3 length: 15 residues. The CDR3 protein is CASSGTSGHFFGQFF. The DNA for the CDR3 is TGTGCCAGCAGCGGGACTAGCGGCCATTTTTTTGGGCAGTTCTTC.

The chain joins TRBV19 to TRBJ2-1; no definite D call. Trimming shortened V by 6 bases and J by 2 bases, and 8 bases separated the two germline ends. Germline-derived CDR1 and CDR2 are LNHDA and SQIVND (reference sequence). This CDR3 contains 13 residues. This CDR3 reads CASSLGAYNEQFF. The DNA of the CDR3 is TGTGCCAGTAGCCTCGGCGCCTACAATGAGCAGTTCTTC. Variable domain in full (rest from reference TRBV19 and TRBJ2-1): DGGITQSPKYLFRKEGQNVTLSCEQNLNHDAMYWYRQDPGQGLRLIYYSQIVNDFQKGDIAEGYSVSREKKESFPLTVTSAQKNPTAFYLCASSLGAYNEQFFGPGTRLTVL.

In DNA form, the CDR3 reads TGTGCCAGCAGCTTTAGGGTGGAGTATGGCTACACCTTC. Translation gives CASSFRVEYGYTF. This chain joins TRBV7-9 and TRBJ1-2, with D unclear. The CDR3 spans 13 residues. From germline, CDR1 is SEHNR and CDR2 FQNEAQ (reference sequence). Deletions cut 3 bases from V and 5 bases from J, with 10 bases between.

The chain recombines TRBV19 with TRBJ2-3; a weak D match, TRBD2 (5 bases). Germline-derived CDR1 and CDR2 are LNHDA and SQIVND (reference sequence). The length of the CDR3 is 15 residues. The V gene lost 1 base and the J gene lost 9 bases, with 17 bases spanning the gap. CDR3 protein: CASSIGVITRSTQYF. The CDR3 bases are TGTGCCAGTAGTATAGGTGTAATAACTAGGTCCACGCAGTATTTT.

The rearrangement links TRBV7-9 to TRBJ1-2, with a weak D call TRBD1 (5 bases). The V and J ends lost 3 bases and 4 bases respectively, with 15 bases between them. Germline V CDR1 and CDR2: SEHNR, FQNEAQ (reference sequence). This CDR3 is 15 amino acids long. The CDR3 is CASSFSGRDGYGYTF. The CDR3 nucleotides read TGTGCCAGCAGCTTCTCAGGGAGGGATGGCTATGGCTACACCTTC.

V and J are TRBV7-2 and TRBJ1-2, with 9 nucleotides matching TRBD1. V was clipped by 5 bases and J by 6 bases; unmatched bases: 10. The CDR3 sequence is 15 residues long. Germline loops: CDR1 SGHTA, CDR2 FQGNSA. CDR3 in DNA: TGTGCCAGCAGCCAGCGACAGGGGGACGTGCATGGCTACACCTTC. It encodes CASSQRQGDVHGYTF.

This chain uses TRBV6-1 with TRBJ1-1; no reliable D call. Trimming cost V 5 bases and J 1 base, with 14 bases left between them. The CDR3 has 15 residues. CDR1 is MNHNS, CDR2 SASEGT, per germline. The CDR3 DNA sequence: TGTGCCAGCAGTCAATCGCGGGGTCGGAACACTGAAGCTTTCTTT. This codes for CASSQSRGRNTEAFF.

This chain links TRBV25-1 with TRBJ2-2, with D uncertain. CDR3 length: 10 amino acids. Germline V gene sequence: CDR1 MGHDK, CDR2 SYGVNS. Between the trimmed V and J ends, which lost 3 bases and 7 bases, there was a span of 0 bases. The CDR3 loop reads CASSDGELFF. As DNA, the CDR3 is TGTGCCAGCAGTGACGGGGAGCTGTTTTTT.

The rearrangement links TRBV27 to TRBJ2-3; TRBD2 agrees at 9 bases. Trimming cost V 5 bases and J 1 base; bases outside gene matches: 10. Germline values: CDR1 MNHEY, CDR2 SMNVEV (reference sequence). CDR3 length: 17 amino acids. The DNA of the CDR3 is TGTGCCAGCAGTCCCCTACGTGTAGCGGGAGGCACAGATACGCAGTATTTT. Residues: CASSPLRVAGGTDTQYF.

This sequence joins TRBV9 and TRBJ1-4; TRBD1 aligns across 7 bases. Per germline, CDR1 SGDLS and CDR2 YYNGEE. The length of the CDR3 is 15 residues. Unmatched junction bases numbered 1, after V lost 2 bases and J lost 0 bases. The CDR3 reads CASSVTGSTNEKLFF. Here the CDR3 DNA reads TGTGCCAGCAGCGTGACAGGGTCAACTAATGAAAAACTGTTTTTT. The full variable domain, its missing parts supplied by reference TRBV9 and TRBJ1-4, is DSGVTQTPKHLITATGQRVTLRCSPRSGDLSVYWYQQSLDQGLQFLIQYYNGEERAKGNILERFSAQQFPDLHSELNLSSLELGDSALYFCASSVTGSTNEKLFFGSGTQLSVL.

The chain combines TRBV29-1 with TRBJ2-3; 12 bases map to TRBD2. Germline CDR1 and CDR2: SQVTM and ANQGSEA. The trim removed 7 bases at V and 6 bases at J, leaving 8 bases unmatched. The CDR3 has 14 residues. CDR3 in amino acids: CSATTSGREDTQYF. CDR3 nucleotides: TGCAGCGCTACGACTAGCGGGAGAGAGGATACGCAGTATTTT.

The chain has TRBV27 and TRBJ1-1; D gene uncertain. CDR1 and CDR2 from the germline V gene are MNHEY and SMNVEV (reference sequence). The CDR3 length is 13 residues. V gave up 0 bases and J gave up 5 bases, with 7 bases separating them. CDR3 DNA: TGTGCCAGCAGTTTATCCAGTGTTACTGAAGCTTTCTTT. Protein sequence: CASSLSSVTEAFF.

The chain joins TRBV6-1 to TRBJ2-7; tentative D call: TRBD1 (6 bases). CDR3 length equals 14 residues. Germline CDR1 MNHNS, CDR2 SASEGT. Trimming took off 7 bases at V and 0 bases at J, with 13 bases between the two ends. The CDR3 loop is CASIDRWGSYEQYF. CDR3 bases: TGTGCCAGCATTGACAGGTGGGGCTCCTACGAGCAGTACTTC.

The chain couples TRBV4-1 to TRBJ2-3; D unclear. The CDR3 consists of 14 residues. Germline V CDR1 and CDR2: MGHRA, YSYEKL. V lost 0 bases, J lost 2 bases, and 6 bases lay in between. DNA of the CDR3: TGCGCCAGCAGCCAAGAACCGAACACAGATACGCAGTATTTT. It codes for CASSQEPNTDTQYF.

This clone appeared once. The rearrangement joins TRBV28 to TRBJ2-5; a weak D match, TRBD1 (5 bases). This CDR3 comprises 17 residues. Germline lookup yields CDR1 MDHEN and CDR2 SYDVKM. The V end was cut by 3 bases, the J end by 5 bases, with 22 bases between. CDR3 loop: CASSFRPDSPIGETQYF. DNA of the CDR3: TGTGCCAGCAGTTTTCGCCCCGACAGTCCTATAGGGGAGACCCAGTACTTC.

The genes are TRBV9 and TRBJ2-1, with D perhaps TRBD2 (7 bases). The CDR3 runs 16 residues. V was trimmed by 5 bases and J by 2 bases, leaving 17 bases between them. Germline CDR1 is SGDLS and CDR2 is YYNGEE. CDR3 in DNA: TGTGCCAGCAGTCAAGGAGGGGGGGCAGCCTACAATGAGCAGTTCTTC. This codes for CASSQGGGAAYNEQFF.

This clone was recorded only once. The chain is built from TRBV7-6 and TRBJ2-1; D tentatively reads TRBD1 or TRBD2 (5 bases each). The germline V and J ends were trimmed by 1 base and 1 base, with 8 bases remaining between them. The CDR3 is 15 residues long. Germline CDR1 is SGHVS and CDR2 is FNYEAQ. The CDR3 DNA follows: TGTGCCAGCAGCTTAGATGGGGGTTCCTACAATGAGCAGTTCTTC. It translates to CASSLDGGSYNEQFF.

J is TRBJ2-7 and V is TRBV5-1; D remains ambiguous. The CDR3 consists of 11 residues. Per germline, CDR1 SGHRS and CDR2 YFSETQ. V lost 2 bases, J lost 4 bases, and 4 bases lay in between. The CDR3 spells CASSFAYEQYF. CDR3 nucleotides: TGCGCCAGCAGCTTTGCGTACGAGCAGTACTTC.

This chain uses TRBV19 with TRBJ1-2; 8 bases map to TRBD1. The V and J ends lost 2 bases and 4 bases, in that order; junction bases with no gene match: 6. Germline V gives CDR1 LNHDA, CDR2 SQIVND (reference sequence). There are 15 residues in the CDR3. DNA for the CDR3: TGTGCCAGTAGTATAACTGGAGACAGGGGCTATGGCTACACCTTC. Its translation is CASSITGDRGYGYTF.

J is TRBJ2-7 and V is TRBV27; 9 bases match TRBD1. This CDR3 has 15 residues. V lost 2 bases, J lost 3 bases, and 5 bases stayed unmatched. Looked up from germline, CDR1 is MNHEY and CDR2 is SMNVEV (reference sequence). CDR3 residues: CASSLVGQGYYEQYF. Here the CDR3 DNA reads TGTGCCAGCAGTTTAGTGGGACAGGGCTACTACGAGCAGTACTTC.

The J gene is TRBJ2-3, the V gene TRBV9; no reliable D call. Germline V CDR1 and CDR2: SGDLS, YYNGEE. CDR3 length: 13 residues. The V end was cut by 2 bases, the J end by 2 bases, with 6 bases between. CDR3 in amino acids: CASSVLVTDTQYF. The CDR3 DNA reads as TGTGCCAGCAGCGTGTTAGTCACAGATACGCAGTATTTT.

This clone has only a few counts. The chain uses TRBV14 and TRBJ1-3; D is ambiguous. The CDR3 covers 15 residues. V was cut by 1 base and J by 2 bases, with 9 bases left in between. Germline CDR1 is SGHDN and CDR2 is FVKESK. The DNA for the CDR3 is TGTGCCAGCAGCCAAGGTGGCGTCCCTGGAAACACCATATATTTT. Translation: CASSQGGVPGNTIYF.

The rearrangement joins TRBV28 to TRBJ1-6; D gene ambiguous. The CDR3 runs to 15 residues. Germline V gene sequence: CDR1 MDHEN, CDR2 SYDVKM. V was clipped by 2 bases and J by 5 bases, with 10 bases between them. The CDR3 is CASSLGPAHNSPLHF. In DNA, the CDR3 is TGTGCCAGCAGTTTAGGACCGGCCCATAATTCACCCCTCCACTTT.